This T cell receptor beta chain derives from a study of PD-1 blockade in mismatch repair-deficient tumors. Whole-study context: Patients had around 11 mismatch repair-deficient cancer types, all previously treated and progressing.

The data were produced by immunoSEQ multiplex PCR, yet TCRdb's version contains in-frame clones alone and is incomplete. Found here are roughly 120,000 clones, roughly 90% of them singletons; the top ten hold about 12%. V lost 7 bases, J lost 1 base, and 1 base stayed unmatched. The CDR3 runs to 14 residues. CDR1 is LNHNV and CDR2 is YYDKDF in the germline V gene (reference sequence). Study observations and caveats: After pembrolizumab, tumor-resident clones rose rapidly, then generally contracted before radiologic responses.

A note on this clone: Its antigen remains unknown.

The specimen comprised peripheral blood, sampled just over 70 weeks after starting pembrolizumab. This TCR was recovered from an adult with mismatch repair-deficient cancer. The chain carries TRBV15 and TRBJ1-4; 9 nucleotides agree with TRBD1. The CDR3 loop is CATNRGLTNEKLFF. The DNA of the CDR3 is TGTGCCACCAACAGGGGGCTAACTAATGAAAAACTGTTTTTT. Based on the CDR3 plus reference TRBV15 and TRBJ1-4, the full variable domain is DAMVIQNPRYQVTQFGKPVTLSCSQTLNHNVMYWYQQKSSQAPKLLFHYYDKDFNNEADTPDNFQSRRPNTSFCFLDIRSPGLGDTAMYLCATNRGLTNEKLFFGSGTQLSVL.